Included here is one T cell receptor (beta chain) sequence, with context. This CDR3 is also generated by other DNA sequences in the sample. Measured with immunoSEQ multiplex PCR; TCRdb has only the in-frame clones, and not every one. The table includes around 140,000 clones, around 81% detected once. The sample comes from a study of cytotoxic CD8 clonotypes in ibrutinib-treated CLL. V gave up 3 bases and J gave up 4 bases; unmatched junction bases: 0. CDR3 length: 13 residues. CDR1 and CDR2 from the germline V gene are MNHEY and SMNVEV (reference sequence). V usage is TRBV27 and J usage is TRBJ2-1; 7 bases line up with TRBD2. Sequences were derived from PBMCs, sampled after 36 months of ibrutinib treatment. The clonotype originates from a human donor with chronic lymphocytic leukemia. The CDR3 DNA sequence: TGTGCCAGCAGTTTCGGGGGGTACAATGAGCAGTTCTTC. It specifies CASSFGGYNEQFF.